This T cell receptor (beta chain) appears in the sequencing data of a study of long-term antiretroviral therapy in people with HIV. Study-wide results and limits: Subsequent to ART, diversity was augmented yet persisted below that of transplant donor controls.

CDR1 SNHLY and CDR2 FYNNEI come from the germline V gene. V was clipped by 6 bases and J by 5 bases; unmatched bases: 19. The CDR3 loop spans 18 amino acids. A word on this clone: Its cognate antigen is unknown.

The run of the v3.0 immunoSEQ assay was at survey level. Sequencing efforts were directed toward roughly 40,000-50,000 T-cell genomes per sample. Profiled with immunoSEQ multiplex PCR; TCRdb holds only in-frame clones, not every one. The data hold about 19,000 clones, with around 84% observed a single time. This specimen consisted of unsorted PBMCs, obtained 0.9 years after starting antiretroviral therapy. The chain employs TRBV2 and TRBJ1-1; 9 nucleotides agree with TRBD1. This receptor was taken from a man younger than 35 with HIV. The CDR3 region is CASRTSGTGNLWETEAFF. In DNA form, the CDR3 reads TGTGCCAGCAGGACATCAGGGACAGGGAACTTATGGGAAACTGAAGCTTTCTTT.